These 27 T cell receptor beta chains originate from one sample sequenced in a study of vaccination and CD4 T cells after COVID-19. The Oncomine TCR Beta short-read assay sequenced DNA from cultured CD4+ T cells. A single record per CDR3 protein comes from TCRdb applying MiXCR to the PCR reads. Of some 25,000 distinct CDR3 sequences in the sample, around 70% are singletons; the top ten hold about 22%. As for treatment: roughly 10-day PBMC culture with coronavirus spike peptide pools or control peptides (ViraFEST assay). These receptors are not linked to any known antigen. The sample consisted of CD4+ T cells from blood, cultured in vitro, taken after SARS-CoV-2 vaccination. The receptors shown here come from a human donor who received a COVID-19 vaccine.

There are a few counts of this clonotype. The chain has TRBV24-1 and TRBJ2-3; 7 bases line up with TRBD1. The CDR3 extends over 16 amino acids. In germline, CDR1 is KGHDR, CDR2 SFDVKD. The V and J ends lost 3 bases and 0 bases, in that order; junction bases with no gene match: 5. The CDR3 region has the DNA TGTGCCACCAGTGATAGACAGGGTGGGAGCACAGATACGCAGTATTTT. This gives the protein CATSDRQGGSTDTQYF.

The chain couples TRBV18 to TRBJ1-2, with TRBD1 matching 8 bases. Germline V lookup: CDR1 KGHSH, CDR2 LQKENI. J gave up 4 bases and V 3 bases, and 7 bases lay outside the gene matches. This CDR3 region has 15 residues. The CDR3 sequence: CASSPEYRGGYGYTF. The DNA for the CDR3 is TGTGCCAGCTCACCCGAATACAGGGGGGGCTATGGCTACACCTTC. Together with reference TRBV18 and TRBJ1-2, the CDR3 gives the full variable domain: NAGVMQNPRHLVRRRGQEARLRCSPMKGHSHVYWYRQLPEEGLKFMVYLQKENIIDESGMPKERFSAEFPKEGPSILRIQQVVRGDSAAYFCASSPEYRGGYGYTFGSGTRLTVV.

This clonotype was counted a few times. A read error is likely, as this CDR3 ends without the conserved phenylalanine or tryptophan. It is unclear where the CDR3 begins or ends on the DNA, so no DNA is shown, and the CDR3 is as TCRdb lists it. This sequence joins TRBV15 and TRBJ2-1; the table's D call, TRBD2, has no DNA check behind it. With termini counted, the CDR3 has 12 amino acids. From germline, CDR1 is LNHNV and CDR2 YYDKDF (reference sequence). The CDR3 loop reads CATSRDGTGLWV.

The CDR3 bases are TGTGCCAGCAGTGCCGAGACAGGGTCTGAAGCTTTCTTT. It codes for CASSAETGSEAFF. The V and J genes are TRBV2 and TRBJ1-1, with 7 positions matching TRBD1. With 4 bases clipped from V and 6 bases from J, the junction kept 5 bases outside the gene matches. The germline CDR1 and CDR2 sequences are SNHLY and FYNNEI. CDR3 size: 13 residues. Based on the CDR3 plus reference TRBV2 and TRBJ1-1, the full variable domain is EPEVTQTPSHQVTQMGQEVILRCVPISNHLYFYWYRQILGQKVEFLVSFYNNEISEKSEIFDDQFSVERPDGSNFTLKIRSTKLEDSAMYFCASSAETGSEAFFGQGTRLTVV.

CDR3 bases: TGTGCCAGCAGCGGATCCGGGACAGGGGGCTTTGGAAACACCATATATTTT. It specifies CASSGSGTGGFGNTIYF. This chain joins TRBV7-9 and TRBJ1-3, with TRBD1 matching 12 bases. Trimming removed 5 bases from V and 3 bases from J; junction bases left unmatched: 8. The CDR3 length is 17 residues. Per the germline V gene, CDR1 is SEHNR and CDR2 is FQNEAQ (reference sequence).

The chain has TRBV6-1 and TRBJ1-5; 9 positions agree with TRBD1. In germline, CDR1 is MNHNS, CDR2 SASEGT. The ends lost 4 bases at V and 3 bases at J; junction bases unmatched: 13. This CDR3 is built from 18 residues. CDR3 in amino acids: CASSAPGQGFRTNQPQHF. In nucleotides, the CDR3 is TGTGCCAGCAGTGCTCCGGGACAGGGATTCCGAACCAATCAGCCCCAGCATTTT.

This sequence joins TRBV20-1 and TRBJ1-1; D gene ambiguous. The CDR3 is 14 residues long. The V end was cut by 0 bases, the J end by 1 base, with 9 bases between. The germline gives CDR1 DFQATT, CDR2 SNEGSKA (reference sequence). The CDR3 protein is CSARDFGGNTEAFF. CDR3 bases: TGCAGTGCTAGAGATTTCGGAGGGAACACTGAAGCTTTCTTT.

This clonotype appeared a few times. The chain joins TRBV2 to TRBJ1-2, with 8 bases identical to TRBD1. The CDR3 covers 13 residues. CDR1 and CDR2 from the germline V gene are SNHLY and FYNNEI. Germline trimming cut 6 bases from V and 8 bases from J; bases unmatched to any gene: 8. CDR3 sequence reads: CASSSTGVWGYTF. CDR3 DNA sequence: TGTGCCAGCAGCTCGACAGGGGTTTGGGGCTACACCTTC.

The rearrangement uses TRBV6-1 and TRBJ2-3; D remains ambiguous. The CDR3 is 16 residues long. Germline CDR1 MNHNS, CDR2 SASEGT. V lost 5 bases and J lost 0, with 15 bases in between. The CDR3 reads CASSKRWDSSTDTQYF. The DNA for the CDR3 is TGTGCCAGCAGTAAACGCTGGGATTCTAGCACAGATACGCAGTATTTT.

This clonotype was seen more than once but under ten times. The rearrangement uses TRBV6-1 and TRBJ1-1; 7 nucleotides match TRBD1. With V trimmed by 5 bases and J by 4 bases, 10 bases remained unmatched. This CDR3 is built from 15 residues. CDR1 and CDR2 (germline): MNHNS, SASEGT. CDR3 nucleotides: TGTGCCAGCAGTCAAGACAGGGACGAGGGCACTGAAGCTTTCTTT. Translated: CASSQDRDEGTEAFF.

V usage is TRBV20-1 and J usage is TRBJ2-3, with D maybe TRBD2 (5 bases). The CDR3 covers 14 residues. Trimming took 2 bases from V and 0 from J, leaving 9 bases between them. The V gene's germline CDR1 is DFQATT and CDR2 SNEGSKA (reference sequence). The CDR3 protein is CSARHGVSTDTQYF. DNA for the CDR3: TGCAGTGCTAGACACGGGGTTAGCACAGATACGCAGTATTTT.

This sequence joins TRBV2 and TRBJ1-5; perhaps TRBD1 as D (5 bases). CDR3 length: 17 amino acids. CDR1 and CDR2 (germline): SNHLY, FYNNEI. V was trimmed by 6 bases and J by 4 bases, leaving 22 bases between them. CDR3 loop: CASSIRIPGVGNQPQHF. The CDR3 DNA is TGTGCCAGCAGCATAAGGATCCCGGGGGTGGGTAATCAGCCCCAGCATTTT.

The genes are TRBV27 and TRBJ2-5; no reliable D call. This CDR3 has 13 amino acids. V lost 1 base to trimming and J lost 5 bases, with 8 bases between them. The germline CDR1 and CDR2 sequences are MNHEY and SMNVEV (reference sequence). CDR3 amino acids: CASSLLDIETQYF. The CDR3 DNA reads TGTGCCAGCAGTTTATTGGATATCGAGACCCAGTACTTC.

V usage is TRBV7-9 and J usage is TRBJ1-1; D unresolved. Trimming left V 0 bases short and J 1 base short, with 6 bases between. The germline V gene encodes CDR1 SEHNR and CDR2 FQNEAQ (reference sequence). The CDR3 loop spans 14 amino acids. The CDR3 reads CASSLALENTEAFF. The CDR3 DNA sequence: TGTGCCAGCAGCTTAGCCTTAGAGAACACTGAAGCTTTCTTT.

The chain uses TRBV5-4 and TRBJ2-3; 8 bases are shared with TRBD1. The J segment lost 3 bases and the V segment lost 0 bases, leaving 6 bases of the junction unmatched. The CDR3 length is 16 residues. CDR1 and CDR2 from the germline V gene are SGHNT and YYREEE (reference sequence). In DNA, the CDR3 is TGTGCCAGCAGCTTGGACGGCAGGGGGCAAACAGATACGCAGTATTTT. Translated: CASSLDGRGQTDTQYF.

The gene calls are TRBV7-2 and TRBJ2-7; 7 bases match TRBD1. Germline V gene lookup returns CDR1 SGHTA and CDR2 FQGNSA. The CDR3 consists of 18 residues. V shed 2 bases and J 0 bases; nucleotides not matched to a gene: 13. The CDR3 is CASSLFGRSGTASYEQYF. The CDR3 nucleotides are TGTGCCAGCAGCTTATTTGGTAGATCCGGGACAGCCTCCTACGAGCAGTACTTC.

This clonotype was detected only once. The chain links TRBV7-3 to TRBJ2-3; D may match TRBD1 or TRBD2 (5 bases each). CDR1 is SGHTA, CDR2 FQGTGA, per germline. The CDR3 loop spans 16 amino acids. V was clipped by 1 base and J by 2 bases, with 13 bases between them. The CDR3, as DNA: TGTGCCAGCAGCTTAAATGGTGGGACCAACACAGATACGCAGTATTTT. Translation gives CASSLNGGTNTDTQYF.

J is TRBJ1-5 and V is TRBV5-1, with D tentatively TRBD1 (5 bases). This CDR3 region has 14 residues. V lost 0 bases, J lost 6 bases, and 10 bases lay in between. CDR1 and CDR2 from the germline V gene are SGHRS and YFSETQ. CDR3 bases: TGCGCCAGCAGCTTGGTATGGGGGGGTCAGCCCCAGCATTTT. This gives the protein CASSLVWGGQPQHF.

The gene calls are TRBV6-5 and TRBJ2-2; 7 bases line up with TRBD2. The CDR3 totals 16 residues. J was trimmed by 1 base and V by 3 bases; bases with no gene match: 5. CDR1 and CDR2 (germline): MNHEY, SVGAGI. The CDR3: CASSYPRGLNTGELFF. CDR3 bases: TGTGCCAGCAGTTATCCGCGGGGGTTGAACACCGGGGAGCTGTTTTTT.

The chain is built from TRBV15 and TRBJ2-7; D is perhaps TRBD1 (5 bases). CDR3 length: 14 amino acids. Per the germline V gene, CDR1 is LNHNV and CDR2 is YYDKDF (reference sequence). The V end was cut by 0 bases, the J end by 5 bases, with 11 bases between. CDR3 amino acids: CATSRDRATDEQYF. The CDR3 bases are TGTGCCACCAGCAGAGACAGGGCTACGGACGAGCAGTACTTC.

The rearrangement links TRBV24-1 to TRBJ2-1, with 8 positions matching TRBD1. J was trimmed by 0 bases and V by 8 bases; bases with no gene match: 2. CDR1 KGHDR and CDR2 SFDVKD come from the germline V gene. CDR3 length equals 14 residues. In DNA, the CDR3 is TGTGCCACCACCGGGACAGGCTCCTACAATGAGCAGTTCTTC. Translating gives CATTGTGSYNEQFF.

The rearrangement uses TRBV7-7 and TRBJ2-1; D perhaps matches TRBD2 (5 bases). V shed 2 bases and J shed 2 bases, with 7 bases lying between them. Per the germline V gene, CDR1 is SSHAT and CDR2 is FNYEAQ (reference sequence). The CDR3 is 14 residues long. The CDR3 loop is CASSLTAAYNEQFF. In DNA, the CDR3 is TGTGCCAGCAGCTTAACAGCGGCCTACAATGAGCAGTTCTTC.

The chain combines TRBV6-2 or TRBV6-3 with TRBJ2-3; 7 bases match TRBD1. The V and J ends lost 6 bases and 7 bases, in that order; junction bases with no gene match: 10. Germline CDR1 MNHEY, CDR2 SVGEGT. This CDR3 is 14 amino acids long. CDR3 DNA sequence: TGTGCCAGCAGGGAGAGGGGGCGAGGGTATACGCAGTATTTT. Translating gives CASRERGRGYTQYF.

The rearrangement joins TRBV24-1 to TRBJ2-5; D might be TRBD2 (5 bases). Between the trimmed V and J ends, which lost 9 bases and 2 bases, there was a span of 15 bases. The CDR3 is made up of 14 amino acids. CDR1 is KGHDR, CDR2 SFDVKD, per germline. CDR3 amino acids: CATLRTGTQETQYF. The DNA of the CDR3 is TGTGCCACCCTTAGGACTGGAACACAAGAGACCCAGTACTTC.

CDR3 amino acids: CASSLGTLWDTEAFF. The CDR3 DNA reads TGTGCCAGCAGCTTAGGGACCCTATGGGACACTGAAGCTTTCTTT. The rearrangement links TRBV11-3 to TRBJ1-1; D remains unclear. Germline CDR1 reads SGHNT; CDR2 reads YENEEA. V was trimmed by 1 base and J by 3 bases, leaving 12 bases between them. The CDR3 runs to 15 residues.

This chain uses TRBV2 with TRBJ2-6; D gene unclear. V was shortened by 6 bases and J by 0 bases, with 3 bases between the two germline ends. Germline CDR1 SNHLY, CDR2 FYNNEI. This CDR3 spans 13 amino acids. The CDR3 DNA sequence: TGTGCCAGCAGCTACTCTGGGGCCAACGTCCTGACTTTC. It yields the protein CASSYSGANVLTF. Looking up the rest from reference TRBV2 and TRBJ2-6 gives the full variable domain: EPEVTQTPSHQVTQMGQEVILRCVPISNHLYFYWYRQILGQKVEFLVSFYNNEISEKSEIFDDQFSVERPDGSNFTLKIRSTKLEDSAMYFCASSYSGANVLTFGAGSRLTVL.

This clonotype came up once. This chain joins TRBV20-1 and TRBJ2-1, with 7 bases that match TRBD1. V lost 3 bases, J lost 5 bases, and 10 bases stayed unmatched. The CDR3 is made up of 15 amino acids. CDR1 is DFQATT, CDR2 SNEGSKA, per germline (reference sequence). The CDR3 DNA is TGCAGTGCTAGCGCGGGTAGTGGGACAGACAATGAGCAGTTCTTC. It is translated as CSASAGSGTDNEQFF.